These T cell receptor beta chains were read from a single sample in a study of T cells in Graves' hyperthyroidism and ophthalmopathy. In TCRdb, the multiplex PCR reads were re-called with MiXCR into one record per CDR3 protein. Here the sample spans 490,000 or so distinct CDR3 sequences, nearly 20% being singletons. The sequenced material came from blood. Receptors originate from a middle-aged man with Graves' ophthalmopathy. CDR3s include the opening cysteine and the closing phenylalanine or tryptophan. Fields, in order: clone size, D gene, J gene, V gene, CDR3 DNA, CDR3 protein. A D gene is named only where the DNA matches it firmly. For some rows the clone size is stated as once, few or many, or as a class when expanded; others skip it.

>NA|TRBD1|TRBJ1-4|TRBV6-1
TGTGCCACGGGACAGGGGTCAGCTAATGAAAAACTGTTTTTT
CATGQGSANEKLFF
>many|NA|TRBJ1-2|TRBV4-1
TGCGCCAGCAGCCAAGTTGGGCAGTACCACTATGGCTACACCTTC
CASSQVGQYHYGYTF
>few|TRBD1|TRBJ1-3|TRBV6-5
TGTGCCAGCAGTTACCCTGGGCAGGGGGCCTCTGGAAACACCATATATTTT
CASSYPGQGASGNTIYF
>NA|NA|TRBJ1-3|TRBV7-2
TGTGCCAGCAGCTTCGGCCAGGCGAGAAACACCATATATTTT
CASSFGQARNTIYF
>NA|NA|TRBJ1-1|TRBV18
TGTGCCAGCTCACCCCGGCGTGGCGACACTGAAGCTTTCTTT
CASSPRRGDTEAFF
>NA|TRBD1|TRBJ1-2|TRBV5-1
TGCGCCAGCAGCCTTTCTGGACAGGTTGCTTATGGCTACACCTTC
CASSLSGQVAYGYTF
>NA|NA|TRBJ1-1|TRBV19
TGTGCCAGTAGTATTGCCATCGAAGTCACTGAAGCTTTCTTT
CASSIAIEVTEAFF
>few|NA|TRBJ2-1|TRBV24-1
TGTGCCACCAGTGATCCAAGCTACAATGAGCAGTTCTTC
CATSDPSYNEQFF
>NA|TRBD1|TRBJ2-7|TRBV11-1
TGTGCCAGCAGCTTACTCAAGGGACAGGGATTTAGTACTCCTAACGAGCAGTACTTC
CASSLLKGQGFSTPNEQYF
>NA|TRBD1|TRBJ2-4|TRBV20-1
TGCAGTGCTGCTCCGGGACAGGGTCAAGGGGTCGCCAAAAACATTCAGTACTTC
CSAAPGQGQGVAKNIQYF
>NA|NA|TRBJ1-2|TRBV6-1
TGTGCCAGCAGTTCGGCCGACACTTCGAGGCATGGCTACACCTTC
CASSSADTSRHGYTF
>NA|TRBD2|TRBJ2-1|TRBV7-2
TGTGCCAGCAGCTTAAAAGTTGGACTAGCGGGAGGAGTGTCCTACAATGAGCAGTTCTTC
CASSLKVGLAGGVSYNEQFF
>many|NA|TRBJ1-1|TRBV18
TGTGCCAGCTCACCGGGTTTGAACACTGAAGCTTTCTTT
CASSPGLNTEAFF
>NA|NA|TRBJ1-4|TRBV12-3/TRBV12-4
TGTGCCAGCGGGGGGCCCACTAATGAAAAACTGTTTTTT
CASGGPTNEKLFF
>few|NA|TRBJ2-6|TRBV20-1
TGCAGTGCTACCCCCTCTGGGGCCAACGTCCTGACTTTC
CSATPSGANVLTF
>few|NA|TRBJ1-1|TRBV7-2
TGTGCCAGCATATCTAACACAGGGATGAACACTGAAGCTTTCTTT
CASISNTGMNTEAFF
>once|NA|TRBJ2-2|TRBV3-1
TGTGCCAGCAGCCAATTCCGCGCCGGGGAGCTGTTTTTT
CASSQFRAGELFF
>NA|NA|TRBJ2-7|TRBV6-4
TGTGCCAGCAGTGTAAACAGCTTCTACGAGCAGTACTTC
CASSVNSFYEQYF
>many|NA|TRBJ2-7|TRBV9
TGTGCCAGCAGCCCTGACCTGGAGGGGGGGATGGAGCAGTACTTC
CASSPDLEGGMEQYF
>few|TRBD2|TRBJ2-3|TRBV6-2/TRBV6-3
TGTGCCAGCAGTTACGAGGCGGGAGGGCCAGATGCAGATACGCAGTATTTT
CASSYEAGGPDADTQYF
>NA|TRBD1|TRBJ2-6|TRBV7-9
TGTGCCAGCAGCAACGGACAGGGGAGAACTGGGGCCAACGTCCTGACTTTC
CASSNGQGRTGANVLTF
>NA|NA|TRBJ1-3|TRBV28
TGTGCCAGCAGTTTATTTACCGTCCTATCTGGAAACACCATATATTTT
CASSLFTVLSGNTIYF
>few|NA|TRBJ1-1|TRBV6-1
TGTGCCAGCAGTCACAGGGAAGCTTTCTTT
CASSHREAFF
>NA|NA|TRBJ2-7|TRBV6-2/TRBV6-3
TGTGCCAGCAGTTACTACGGGCCAGGCGAGCAGTACTTC
CASSYYGPGEQYF
>many|NA|TRBJ2-1|TRBV11-2
TGTGCCAGCAGCTTGGGGCCAGATCAGGGAAGAGGGTTCTTC
CASSLGPDQGRGFF
>many|TRBD1|TRBJ1-6|TRBV18
TGTGCCAGTCGCGCGGGACAGCTAAATTCACCCCTCCACTTT
CASRAGQLNSPLHF
>few|TRBD2|TRBJ2-7|TRBV4-3
TGCGCCAGCAGCCGGAGTAGCGGGCAACCCTACGAGCAGTACTTC
CASSRSSGQPYEQYF
>few|NA|TRBJ1-2|TRBV5-1
TGCGCCAGCAGCTTGGGGCCAGGGGACTATGGCTACACCTTC
CASSLGPGDYGYTF
>few|NA|TRBJ2-5|TRBV4-3
TGCGCCAGCAGCCAAGAGGGCACCGCGGCGGAGACCCAGTACTTC
CASSQEGTAAETQYF
>NA|NA|TRBJ1-2|TRBV5-1
TGCGCCAGCAAGATCAAATCGTCTCAGGATAACTATGGCTACACCTTC
CASKIKSSQDNYGYTF
>few|NA|TRBJ2-1|TRBV14
TGTGCCAGCAGCCAAGGCAGGGCAGGACGAGAGCAGTTCTTC
CASSQGRAGREQFF
>many|TRBD2|TRBJ2-7|TRBV12-3/TRBV12-4
TGTGCCAGCACCCTGGGGGCTAGCGGGACCTACGAGCAGTACTTC
CASTLGASGTYEQYF
>many|NA|TRBJ1-1|TRBV20-1
TGCAGTGCAGTTCAAGGGTTGCGGAACACTGAAGCTTTCTTT
CSAVQGLRNTEAFF
>many|NA|TRBJ2-2|TRBV2
TGTGCCAGCAGAGTACAGGGTAGGACCACCGGGGAGCTGTTTTTT
CASRVQGRTTGELFF
>NA|TRBD2|TRBJ2-4|TRBV9
TGTGCCAGCAGCGTAGAGGCTAGCGGGAGGTCGGACATTCAGTACTTC
CASSVEASGRSDIQYF
>many|NA|TRBJ1-2|TRBV30
TGTGCCTGGAAATTGGGGGGGCCCGGCTACACCTTC
CAWKLGGPGYTF
>NA|NA|TRBJ2-1|TRBV29-1
TGCAGCGTTGCCGGGGCCAACGGACCGGGGGATGAGCAGTTCTTC
CSVAGANGPGDEQFF